This T cell receptor (beta chain) was identified in a study of T-cell reconstitution after alpha-beta-depleted transplantation in children. This CDR3 contains 13 residues. Trimming removed 1 base at V and 5 bases at J, with 12 bases between. Germline V gives CDR1 DFQATT, CDR2 SNEGSKA (reference sequence). This clonotype was picked up many times. A TCRbeta library incorporating unique molecular identifiers was prepared. TCRdb reprocessed the PCR reads with MiXCR, giving one entry per CDR3 protein. The sample shows 640,000 or so distinct CDR3 sequences, approximately 15% of them seen only once. The source material was PBMCs from the stem cell graft donor, sampled from the stem cell graft. The TCR comes from a human donor who donated a stem cell graft to a child with acute myeloid leukemia. V is TRBV20-1 and J is TRBJ2-7, with D tentatively TRBD1 or TRBD2 (5 bases each). The CDR3 reads CSARAGAVDEQYF. CDR3 nucleotides: TGCAGTGCTAGAGCCGGGGCAGTCGACGAGCAGTACTTC.